One and the same sample provided the 20 T cell receptor beta chains below, sequenced in a study of blood T cell repertoires in COVID-19. Sequenced by immunoSEQ multiplex PCR; TCRdb stores in-frame clones only, minus some. The repertoire has 70,000 to 85,000 clones, 65% to 85% of them found once; the top ten carry roughly two fifths. The sequencing input was peripheral blood. The receptors derive from a man at least 80 years old with active or convalescent COVID-19.

This clone has only a few counts. The CDR3 DNA reads as TGTGCCAGCAGCGCAACAGGGCCAGAGACCCAGTACTTC. This gives the protein CASSATGPETQYF. The gene calls are TRBV5-6 and TRBJ2-5; D is possibly TRBD1 (6 bases). V lost 4 bases, J lost 4 bases, and 11 bases lay in between. The CDR3 contains 13 residues. In germline, CDR1 is SGHDT, CDR2 YYEEEE.

Points on this clone: The germline gene is not matched at one end of the junction; a read error may be the cause. This chain connects TRBV6-1 to TRBJ2-7; no clear D gene. CDR1 and CDR2 (germline): MNHNS, SASEGT. The CDR3 spans 15 residues. CDR3 bases: TGTGCCAGCAGTGAAAATCGTTATTTCTCCCACGAGCAGTACTTC. Encoded protein: CASSENRYFSHEQYF.

This clone has a single count. The genes are TRBV9 and TRBJ2-4, with D possibly being TRBD1 (7 bases). The V gene's germline CDR1 is SGDLS and CDR2 YYNGEE. Trimming took 0 bases from V and 13 from J, leaving 14 bases between them. The CDR3 totals 13 residues. The CDR3 loop is CASSVEAQGGQYF. Written as DNA, the CDR3 is TGTGCCAGCAGCGTAGAGGCCCAGGGGGGACAGTACTTC.

This clone came up once. This chain links TRBV3-1 (or the pseudogene TRBV3-2) with TRBJ1-5; D gene uncertain. CDR3 length equals 15 residues. Trimming pared 1 base from V and 0 bases from J, leaving 7 bases between. Germline lookup yields CDR1 LGHDT and CDR2 YNNKEL (reference sequence). In DNA, the CDR3 is TGTGCCAGCAGCCAAGTTTCGGGTAGCAATCAGCCCCAGCATTTT. Translated: CASSQVSGSNQPQHF.

The rearrangement uses TRBV27 and TRBJ2-7, with D tentatively TRBD2 (5 bases). The germline V gene encodes CDR1 MNHEY and CDR2 SMNVEV (reference sequence). The CDR3 has 15 amino acids. Trimming took 1 base from V and 7 from J, leaving 17 bases between them. The CDR3 DNA follows: TGTGCCAGCAGTTTATTCGGCGGCTCCTCGGGGGAGCAGTACTTC. Translated, it gives CASSLFGGSSGEQYF.

V gene TRBV9 combines with J gene TRBJ2-2, with 11 bases identical to TRBD1. CDR3 length equals 15 residues. The V gene's germline CDR1 is SGDLS and CDR2 YYNGEE. Trimming cost V 4 bases and J 8 bases; bases outside gene matches: 7. CDR3 region: CASSKDRGLLGELFF. In DNA form, the CDR3 reads TGTGCCAGCAGCAAGGACAGGGGGCTTTTGGGGGAGCTGTTTTTT.

The rearrangement links TRBV5-4 to TRBJ2-3; 8 bases line up with TRBD2. Germline CDR1 reads SGHNT; CDR2 reads YYREEE (reference sequence). Unmatched junction bases numbered 3, after V lost 4 bases and J lost 5 bases. This CDR3 contains 13 residues. The CDR3 DNA follows: TGTGCCAGCAGCAACCGGGGGGGAGATACGCAGTATTTT. This encodes CASSNRGGDTQYF.

The rearrangement uses TRBV5-1 and TRBJ2-3; 8 bases map to TRBD2. Losses at the gene ends were 1 base for V and 4 bases for J; bases not matched to a gene: 2. CDR3 size: 14 residues. The V gene's germline CDR1 is SGHRS and CDR2 YFSETQ. The CDR3 DNA reads TGCGCCAGCAGCTTGCAGCGGGAGCCAGATACGCAGTATTTT. Amino acids: CASSLQREPDTQYF.

V and J are TRBV15 and TRBJ2-4; maybe TRBD2 (6 bases). The CDR3 has 15 residues. Germline-derived CDR1 and CDR2 are LNHNV and YYDKDF (reference sequence). The V gene lost 0 bases and the J gene lost 10 bases, with 16 bases spanning the gap. CDR3 DNA: TGTGCCACCAGCAGAGATCGGCCTACTAGCCGAATTCAGTACTTC. Translating it yields CATSRDRPTSRIQYF. The full variable domain, in which reference TRBV15 and TRBJ2-4 provide the parts outside the CDR3, is DAMVIQNPRYQVTQFGKPVTLSCSQTLNHNVMYWYQQKSSQAPKLLFHYYDKDFNNEADTPDNFQSRRPNTSFCFLDIRSPGLGDTAMYLCATSRDRPTSRIQYFGAGTRLSVL.

J is TRBJ1-3 and V is TRBV19, with D possibly being TRBD1 (5 bases). CDR1 is LNHDA and CDR2 is SQIVND in the germline V gene (reference sequence). The V gene lost 2 bases and the J gene lost 4 bases, with 12 bases spanning the gap. This CDR3 spans 15 amino acids. The CDR3 bases are TGTGCCAGTAGTATAAAAGGGGTCGTGGGAAACACCATATATTTT. As protein: CASSIKGVVGNTIYF.

CDR3: CASSLDGRGATQEQFF. The DNA for the CDR3 is TGTGCCAGCAGCTTAGACGGGAGGGGAGCAACCCAAGAGCAGTTCTTC. The rearrangement joins TRBV7-3 to TRBJ2-1, with 8 bases lining up with TRBD2. The trim removed 2 bases at V and 10 bases at J, leaving 13 bases unmatched. Germline CDR1 is SGHTA and CDR2 is FQGTGA. The CDR3 runs 16 residues. The whole variable domain, filled in from reference TRBV7-3 and TRBJ2-1, reads GAGVSQTPSNKVTEKGKYVELRCDPISGHTALYWYRQSLGQGPEFLIYFQGTGAADDSGLPNDRFFAVRPEGSVSTLKIQRTERGDSAVYLCASSLDGRGATQEQFFGPGTRLTVL.

The chain links TRBV7-2 to TRBJ1-1; D uncertain. The germline gives CDR1 SGHTA, CDR2 FQGNSA. V was pared by 0 bases and J by 8 bases, with 7 bases between. The CDR3 spans 12 residues. The chain's CDR3 is CASSLAVGEAFF. In DNA, the CDR3 is TGTGCCAGCAGCTTAGCGGTGGGCGAAGCTTTCTTT.

The chain recombines TRBV4-1 with TRBJ2-7, with TRBD2 identical over 13 bases. V dropped 4 bases and J dropped 4; count of bases not matched to a gene: 19. Germline assignment: CDR1 MGHRA and CDR2 YSYEKL. The CDR3 contains 20 residues. The CDR3 loop is CASSPLWTSGGVLNVYEQYF. The CDR3 DNA reads as TGCGCCAGCAGCCCCCTTTGGACTAGCGGGGGAGTCTTGAATGTTTACGAGCAGTACTTC.

This clone was counted only a few times. The chain uses TRBV7-2 and TRBJ1-5; possible D gene TRBD1, 6 bases. The V and J ends lost 5 bases and 6 bases respectively, with 17 bases between them. The CDR3 length is 15 residues. The germline V gene encodes CDR1 SGHTA and CDR2 FQGNSA. The CDR3 DNA reads as TGTGCCAGCAGCCCCAAGGGGGGGTTTCGTCAGCCCCAGCATTTT. Protein product: CASSPKGGFRQPQHF.

Points on this clone: Other DNA sequences in this sample translate to the same CDR3. The chain is built from TRBV5-1 and TRBJ2-1; tentatively, D is TRBD2 (5 bases). The CDR3 is made up of 13 amino acids. V lost 0 bases and J 7 bases, leaving 8 bases between the germline ends. CDR1 and CDR2 from the germline V gene are SGHRS and YFSETQ. CDR3 residues: CASSLAGGNEQFF. CDR3 bases: TGCGCCAGCAGCTTGGCCGGCGGGAATGAGCAGTTCTTC.

This chain connects TRBV18 to TRBJ2-3; 7 bases line up with TRBD1. The CDR3 consists of 15 residues. J was trimmed by 2 bases and V by 2 bases; bases with no gene match: 4. Germline V CDR1 and CDR2: KGHSH, LQKENI. The CDR3 region has the DNA TGTGCCAGCTCACCAGGACAGGCCGACACAGATACGCAGTATTTT. Residues: CASSPGQADTDTQYF.

The rearrangement uses TRBV6-5 and TRBJ1-5, with D hard to call. Germline V gene data show CDR1 as MNHEY and CDR2 as SVGAGI. V lost 0 bases to trimming and J lost 0 bases, with 6 bases between them. The CDR3 spans 15 residues. Written as DNA, the CDR3 is TGTGCCAGCAGTTACTCGAGATATAGCAATCAGCCCCAGCATTTT. It yields the protein CASSYSRYSNQPQHF.

Only one count was recorded for this clone. In nucleotides, the CDR3 is TGTGCCAGCAGTGAACTGGGCATTCGCTCTGGGGCCAACGTCCTGACTTTC. Encoded protein: CASSELGIRSGANVLTF. V and J are TRBV2 and TRBJ2-6; no firm D call. Between the trimmed V and J ends, which lost 2 bases and 0 bases, there was a span of 11 bases. The CDR3 runs 17 residues. Germline V gene sequence: CDR1 SNHLY, CDR2 FYNNEI.

In its sample, this clone was seen many times. The chain recombines TRBV30 with TRBJ2-1; 9 positions match TRBD1. Germline-derived CDR1 and CDR2 are GTSNPN and SVGIG (reference sequence). The CDR3 runs 14 residues. Trimming took 2 bases from V and 7 from J; bases not matched to a gene: 6. This CDR3 reads CAWSPGTGSNEQFF. DNA for the CDR3: TGTGCCTGGAGTCCCGGGACAGGGAGTAATGAGCAGTTCTTC. Full variable domain (missing parts from reference TRBV30 and TRBJ2-1): SQTIHQWPATLVQPVGSPLSLECTVEGTSNPNLYWYRQAAGRGLQLLFYSVGIGQISSEVPQNLSASRPQDRQFILSSKKLLLSDSGFYLCAWSPGTGSNEQFFGPGTRLTVL.

A few counts support this clone. The chain uses TRBV7-9 and TRBJ2-7; 8 bases are a match to TRBD1. The CDR3 totals 15 residues. V was pared by 5 bases and J by 3 bases, with 9 bases of the junction left unmatched. Germline V CDR1 and CDR2: SEHNR, FQNEAQ (reference sequence). The CDR3 DNA sequence: TGTGCCAGCAGCCCCGGGGCAGGGGGCTTCTACGAGCAGTACTTC. Its protein is CASSPGAGGFYEQYF.